The clone carrying this T cell receptor beta chain was observed once. The sample is drawn from a study of T cell changes during pregnancy in multiple sclerosis. Data came from immunoSEQ multiplex PCR; TCRdb stores just in-frame clones and leaves some out. The sample lists under 50,000 clones; about 90% were seen once. Germline V gene lookup returns CDR1 GTSNPN and CDR2 SVGIG (reference sequence). Trimming took 5 bases from V and 4 from J, leaving 24 bases between them. The CDR3 has 16 residues. The chain carries TRBV30 and TRBJ2-7, with D perhaps matching TRBD1 (5 bases). This TCR derives from a female donor with multiple sclerosis, enrolled in a pregnancy study. The sequenced sample was CD4+ T cells from peripheral blood mononuclear cells, obtained before pregnancy. CDR3 amino acids: CAWDKADTATYYEQYF. For the CDR3, the DNA is TGTGCCTGGGATAAGGCGGACACCGCGACTTATTACGAGCAGTACTTC. Drawing the rest from reference TRBV30 and TRBJ2-7, the complete variable domain is SQTIHQWPATLVQPVGSPLSLECTVEGTSNPNLYWYRQAAGRGLQLLFYSVGIGQISSEVPQNLSASRPQDRQFILSSKKLLLSDSGFYLCAWDKADTATYYEQYFGPGTRLTVT.